A selection of T cell receptor beta chains follows, all from one sample in a study of T cells in Graves' hyperthyroidism and ophthalmopathy. TCRdb re-called the multiplex PCR reads through MiXCR, storing one row per CDR3 protein. Of some 92,000 distinct CDR3 sequences listed, 35% to 50% were seen once; the top ten hold around 9.6%. Material: peripheral blood or thyroid tissue (not recorded which). These receptor sequences come from a woman aged 25 to 39 with Graves' hyperthyroidism. The CDR3 runs from the conserved cysteine through the conserved F or W. D genes are given only for firm matches. Clone size is given for some rows only: seen once, a few or many times, or a class if the clone is expanded.

D gene	V gene	J gene	clone size	CDR3 protein	CDR3 DNA
NA	TRBV9	TRBJ1-2	NA	CASSEWGAGTNYGYTF	TGTGCCAGCAGCGAATGGGGGGCAGGGACGAACTATGGCTACACCTTC
TRBD2	TRBV5-1	TRBJ2-5	NA	CASREGTNDPETQYF	TGCGCCAGCAGGGAGGGGACTAACGACCCAGAGACCCAGTACTTC
NA	TRBV7-9	TRBJ1-2	NA	CASSYGTLSGYGYTF	TGTGCCAGCAGCTACGGGACTCTGAGCGGCTATGGCTACACCTTC
TRBD2	TRBV7-9	TRBJ2-5	NA	CASSLEAGGSRETQYF	TGTGCCAGCAGCTTGGAAGCGGGAGGCTCTAGGGAGACCCAGTACTTC
NA	TRBV7-8	TRBJ1-1	many	CASSLINSGAEAFF	TGTGCCAGCAGCTTAATAAACAGTGGGGCTGAAGCTTTCTTT
TRBD1	TRBV28	TRBJ2-5	NA	CASSPRRQGGETQYF	TGTGCCAGCAGCCCACGGCGACAGGGTGGAGAGACCCAGTACTTC
NA	TRBV7-2	TRBJ1-2	NA	CASSIGTAYGYTF	TGTGCCAGCAGCATCGGGACGGCCTATGGCTACACCTTC
TRBD1	TRBV19	TRBJ2-2	NA	CASHGQGIEELFF	TGTGCCAGCCACGGACAGGGGATCGAGGAGCTGTTTTTT
NA	TRBV2	TRBJ2-3	many	CASKGTDTQYF	TGTGCCAGCAAGGGTACAGATACGCAGTATTTT
NA	TRBV4-1	TRBJ1-5	many	CASSPGSFRGNQPQHF	TGCGCCAGCAGCCCCGGGAGCTTCAGGGGCAATCAGCCCCAGCATTTT
TRBD2	TRBV18	TRBJ2-7	NA	CPSSLSSGRPYEQYF	TGTCCCAGCTCACTTAGTAGCGGGAGGCCATACGAGCAGTACTTC
NA	TRBV25-1	TRBJ2-3	few	CASSFGGQGTDTQYF	TGTGCCAGCAGTTTCGGGGGGCAGGGGACAGATACGCAGTATTTT
NA	TRBV20-1	TRBJ2-5	NA	CSASAGVREAQYF	TGCAGTGCTAGTGCAGGGGTGAGAGAGGCCCAGTACTTC
NA	TRBV18	TRBJ1-1	many	CASSPDLQGITEAFF	TGTGCCAGCTCACCCGACTTACAGGGAATCACTGAAGCTTTCTTT
NA	TRBV5-1	TRBJ2-1	NA	CASSLGLF	TGCGCCAGCAGCTTGGGGTTATTC
TRBD2	TRBV11-2	TRBJ2-3	few	CASTKEKKKTSWDSDTQYF	TGTGCCAGCACCAAAGAGAAAAAGAAGACTAGCTGGGATTCAGATACGCAGTATTTT
NA	TRBV10-3	TRBJ2-7	NA	CAICSVAQKAYEQYF	TGTGCCATCTGCAGTGTGGCCCAGAAAGCCTACGAGCAGTACTTC
NA	TRBV9	TRBJ1-2	NA	CASSVGQANYGCTF	TGTGCCAGCAGCGTGGGTCAAGCTAACTATGGCTGCACCTTC
NA	TRBV20-1	TRBJ1-1	many	CSARPVRSSEAFF	TGCAGTGCTAGACCGGTGAGGTCGTCTGAAGCTTTCTTT
NA	TRBV10-2	TRBJ2-7	NA	CASSAITGGQYF	TGCGCCAGCAGTGCTATAACAGGAGGGCAGTACTTC
NA	TRBV2	TRBJ2-7	NA	CASFFDLQRSSYGQYF	TGTGCCAGCTTTTTCGATCTGCAGAGATCTTCCTACGGGCAGTACTTC
NA	TRBV6-6	TRBJ1-6	NA	CASTRQDNSPLHF	TGTGCCAGCACGAGACAAGATAATTCACCCCTCCACTTT
TRBD2	TRBV5-1	TRBJ2-2	NA	CASSLGSGRVTGELFF	TGTGCCAGCAGCTTGGGGAGCGGGAGGGTCACCGGGGAGCTGTTTTTT
NA	TRBV4-1	TRBJ1-2	many	CASSQEWDGYTF	TGCGCCAGCAGCCAAGAGTGGGATGGCTACACCTTC
NA	TRBV7-9	TRBJ2-7	NA	CASSLGASREQYF	TGTGCCAGCAGCTTAGGGGCGAGTAGAGAGCAGTACTTC
NA	TRBV20-1	TRBJ2-7	few	CSASVATRNEQYF	TGCAGTGCGTCCGTCGCAACAAGGAACGAGCAGTACTTC
NA	TRBV9	TRBJ1-3	many	CASSEGGNENTIYF	TGTGCCAGCAGCGAAGGAGGGAACGAAAACACCATATATTTT
TRBD1	TRBV7-9	TRBJ1-1	NA	CASSRDRAINMNAEAFF	TGTGCCAGCAGCCGGGACAGGGCTATTAACATGAACGCTGAAGCTTTCTTT
NA	TRBV7-2	TRBJ1-6	many	CASSLPEANSPLHF	TGTGCCAGCAGCCTACCAGAGGCCAATTCACCCCTCCACTTT
NA	TRBV7-6	TRBJ1-2	many	CASSLGAPYGYTF	TGTGCCAGCAGCTTAGGGGCCCCCTATGGCTACACCTTC
TRBD1	TRBV5-1	TRBJ2-3	few	CASSGQGAVDTQYF	TGCGCCAGCAGCGGGCAGGGGGCTGTAGATACGCAGTATTTT
NA	TRBV4-1	TRBJ1-2	many	CASTAKWYRRGYGYTF	TGCGCCAGCACCGCCAAGTGGTACAGGAGGGGGTATGGCTACACCTTC
NA	TRBV7-2	TRBJ1-4	many	CASSFNHWKRNEKLFF	TGTGCCAGCAGCTTCAACCACTGGAAGAGAAATGAAAAACTGTTTTTT
NA	TRBV5-6	TRBJ2-5	many	CASTGQQETQYF	TGTGCCAGCACAGGACAGCAAGAGACCCAGTACTTC
TRBD1	TRBV7-8	TRBJ1-2	many	CASSLAIRDRGHYGYTF	TGTGCCAGCAGCTTAGCTATCCGGGACAGAGGACACTATGGCTACACCTTC
TRBD1	TRBV5-1	TRBJ2-2	many	CASSQHRGRAWGELFF	TGCGCCAGCAGCCAACACAGGGGTCGAGCCTGGGGGGAGCTGTTTTTT
NA	TRBV3-1	TRBJ1-5	many	CASSRSGDQPQHF	TGTGCCAGCAGCAGGTCGGGGGATCAGCCCCAGCATTTT
NA	TRBV11-2	TRBJ2-5	NA	CASSLDAQYF	TGTGCCAGCAGCTTAGATGCCCAGTACTTC
TRBD1	TRBV7-9	TRBJ1-1	NA	CASSLGQGREGDTEAFF	TGTGCCAGCAGCTTGGGACAGGGGAGAGAGGGGGACACTGAAGCTTTCTTT
TRBD2	TRBV20-1	TRBJ2-7	many	CSASGSGSSYEQYF	TGCAGTGCTAGCGGTAGCGGGAGCTCCTACGAGCAGTACTTC
NA	TRBV10-2	TRBJ2-2	many	CASSLAPGTGELFF	TGCGCCAGCAGCCTCGCCCCCGGGACCGGGGAGCTGTTTTTT
TRBD1	TRBV25-1	TRBJ2-7	many	CASSDVGTGVDEQYF	TGTGCCAGCAGTGATGTAGGGACAGGGGTAGACGAGCAGTACTTC
TRBD2	TRBV5-1	TRBJ2-5	NA	CASSPSGGETQYF	TGCGCCAGCAGCCCGAGCGGGGGAGAGACCCAGTACTTC
TRBD2	TRBV14	TRBJ2-2	many	CASSQDAGGTSGGELFF	TGTGCCAGCAGCCAAGATGCTGGTGGGACTAGCGGCGGGGAGCTGTTTTTT
TRBD1	TRBV7-8	TRBJ1-6	many	CASSLEQGQSPLHF	TGTGCCAGCAGCTTAGAACAGGGGCAATCACCCCTCCACTTT
NA	TRBV15	TRBJ2-3	many	CATSRGDTQYF	TGTGCCACCAGCAGAGGAGATACGCAGTATTTT
NA	TRBV10-3	TRBJ2-7	NA	CAISGQASEQYF	TGTGCCATCTCCGGGCAAGCATCCGAGCAGTACTTC
NA	TRBV7-9	TRBJ1-4	NA	CVRWIFRATNEKLFF	TGTGTGCGCTGGATCTTCAGAGCAACTAATGAAAAACTGTTTTTT